Listed here are 2 T cell receptor beta chains from one sample, sequenced in a study of shared clonotypes between healthy human individuals. Assay used: immunoSEQ multiplex PCR; TCRdb lists only in-frame clones, some missing. Of about 1.5 million clones in the sample, approximately 98% are singletons; the top ten hold around 0.45%. Source material: naive CD4+ T cells sorted from blood. Subset of the sample: CD45RA+ positively selected. These receptors all come from a man aged 25 to 45 in good health.

The CDR3 protein is CASSPMETQYF. CDR3 DNA: TGTGCCAGCAGTCCTATGGAGACCCAGTACTTC. The V call is TRBV2, the J call TRBJ2-5; D is uncertain. The germline V and J ends were trimmed by 5 bases and 5 bases, with 6 bases remaining between them. The germline V gene has CDR1 SNHLY and CDR2 FYNNEI. The CDR3 spans 11 residues.

This chain connects TRBV18 to TRBJ2-7, with TRBD1 matching 7 bases. The V gene end was trimmed by 5 bases and the J gene end by 0 bases; junction bases not matched to a gene: 10. Per the germline V gene, CDR1 is KGHSH and CDR2 is LQKENI. The CDR3 spans 16 residues. The CDR3 protein is CASSSRTGVNSYEQYF. Here the CDR3 DNA reads TGTGCCAGCTCAAGCAGAACAGGGGTCAACTCCTACGAGCAGTACTTC.